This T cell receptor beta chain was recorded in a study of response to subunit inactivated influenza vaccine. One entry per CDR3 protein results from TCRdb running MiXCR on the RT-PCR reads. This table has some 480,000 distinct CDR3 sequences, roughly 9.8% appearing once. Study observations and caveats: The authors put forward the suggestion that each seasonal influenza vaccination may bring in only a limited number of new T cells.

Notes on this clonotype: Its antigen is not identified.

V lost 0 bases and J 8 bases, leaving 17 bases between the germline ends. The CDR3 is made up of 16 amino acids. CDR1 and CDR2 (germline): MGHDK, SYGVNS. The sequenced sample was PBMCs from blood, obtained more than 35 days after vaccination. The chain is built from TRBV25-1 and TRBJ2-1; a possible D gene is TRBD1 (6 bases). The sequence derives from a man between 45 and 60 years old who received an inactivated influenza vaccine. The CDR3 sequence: CASSEYLGQIFDEQFF. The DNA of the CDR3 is TGTGCCAGCAGTGAATATCTGGGACAAATATTCGATGAGCAGTTCTTC.